This is a list of T cell receptor beta chains from one sample in a study of T cells after somatic rescue of genetic block. Clones were sequenced by immunoSEQ multiplex PCR, and TCRdb holds only the in-frame ones, with some missing. This table has 70,000 to 85,000 clones, under 95% appearing once. The sample taken for sequencing was peripheral blood mononuclear cells (PBMCs). The receptors were sampled from a man younger than 40. CDR3s leave out the opening cysteine and the closing phenylalanine or tryptophan. Only part of the rows carry a size: once, few, many, or a class if the clone is expanded.

>.|TRBJ1-5|TRBV5-5
ASSLGGYDQPQH
>.|TRBJ2-7|TRBV27
ASRGLGYEQY
>.|TRBJ2-7|TRBV27
ASSLQGGAYEQY
>.|TRBJ1-4|TRBV7-9
ASSPGEEEKLF
>once|TRBJ1-6|TRBV27
ASSAVTQSPLH
>.|TRBJ1-1|TRBV29-1
SVSGGEVPNTEAF
>.|TRBJ2-7|TRBV11-2
ASSPLVRQGASYEQY
>.|TRBJ2-3|TRBV29-1
SVRGRQADTQY
>.|TRBJ2-1|TRBV29-1
SASGGASSYNEQF
>.|TRBJ1-2|TRBV5-4
ASSLSGGRYGYT
>.|TRBJ1-1|TRBV19
ASTLTDMNTEAF